This section outlines one T cell receptor beta chain sequence together with its context. The data are from a study of blood T cell repertoires in COVID-19. CDR3 length: 13 amino acids. The V and J ends lost 6 bases and 4 bases respectively, with 10 bases between them. Recruitment covered about two dozen US areas and drew participants whose ages spanned about 18 to 100 years. Authors' analysis steps: Reference gene primer amplification yielded estimated nucleated cell counts. Repertoires were generated with immunoSEQ multiplex PCR, while TCRdb's copy carries only in-frame clones and drops some. The V and J calls and clone size were taken over from that table, and D and trimming were inferred from the DNA. The repertoire holds 200,000 to 300,000 clones, with roughly 88% as singletons.

Sequenced material: PBMCs or T cells enriched from blood (not recorded which). This TCR came from a woman aged 40 to 50 with acute COVID-19. The chain links TRBV12-3 or TRBV12-4 to TRBJ2-1; perhaps TRBD1 as D (6 bases). CDR3 sequence reads: CASSKGQYNEQFF. CDR3 nucleotide sequence: TGTGCCAGCAGCAAGGGACAATACAATGAGCAGTTCTTC.